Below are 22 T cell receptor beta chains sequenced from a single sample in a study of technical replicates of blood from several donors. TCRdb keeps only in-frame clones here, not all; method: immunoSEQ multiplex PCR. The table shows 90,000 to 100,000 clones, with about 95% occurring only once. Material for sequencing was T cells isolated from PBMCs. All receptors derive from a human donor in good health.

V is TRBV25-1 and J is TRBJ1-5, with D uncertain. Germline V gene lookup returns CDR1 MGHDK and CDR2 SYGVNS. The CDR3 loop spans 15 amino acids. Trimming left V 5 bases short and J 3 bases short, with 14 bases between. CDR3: CASSITEQPNQPQHF. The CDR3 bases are TGTGCCAGCAGTATTACGGAACAGCCCAATCAGCCCCAGCATTTT.

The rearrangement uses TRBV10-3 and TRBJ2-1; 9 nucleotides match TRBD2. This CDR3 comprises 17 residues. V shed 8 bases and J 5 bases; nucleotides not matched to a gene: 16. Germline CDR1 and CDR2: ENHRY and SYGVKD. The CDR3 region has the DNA TGTGCCATCGGTCCCAGTGTTAGCGGGAGTTCTAACAATGAGCAGTTCTTC. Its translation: CAIGPSVSGSSNNEQFF.

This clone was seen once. CDR3 coding DNA: TGTGCCAGCAGTTATGGGGGGGCATCCTACAATGAGCAGTTCTTC. The encoded protein is CASSYGGASYNEQFF. The chain employs TRBV6-5 and TRBJ2-1, with D perhaps TRBD2 (7 bases). CDR3 length: 15 amino acids. Per the germline V gene, CDR1 is MNHEY and CDR2 is SVGAGI. V gave up 3 bases and J gave up 1 base, with 10 bases separating them.

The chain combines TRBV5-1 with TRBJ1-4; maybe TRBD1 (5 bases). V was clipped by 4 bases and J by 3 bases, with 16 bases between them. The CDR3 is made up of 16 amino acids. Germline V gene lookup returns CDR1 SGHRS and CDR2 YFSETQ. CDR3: CASSARSLGANEKLFF. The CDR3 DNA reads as TGCGCCAGCAGCGCCCGGAGTCTAGGGGCTAATGAAAAACTGTTTTTT.

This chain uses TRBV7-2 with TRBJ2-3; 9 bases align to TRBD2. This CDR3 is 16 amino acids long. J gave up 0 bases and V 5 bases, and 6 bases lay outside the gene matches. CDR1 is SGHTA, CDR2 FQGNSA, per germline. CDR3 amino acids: CASSHKTSGSTDTQYF. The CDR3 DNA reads TGTGCCAGCAGCCATAAGACTAGCGGTAGCACAGATACGCAGTATTTT.

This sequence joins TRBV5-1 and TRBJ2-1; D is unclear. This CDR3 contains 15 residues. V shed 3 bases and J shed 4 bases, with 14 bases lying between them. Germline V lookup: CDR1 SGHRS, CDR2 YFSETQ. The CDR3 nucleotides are TGCGCCAGCAGCTCTGCAGGTTCCCTTTACAATGAGCAGTTCTTC. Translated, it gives CASSSAGSLYNEQFF.

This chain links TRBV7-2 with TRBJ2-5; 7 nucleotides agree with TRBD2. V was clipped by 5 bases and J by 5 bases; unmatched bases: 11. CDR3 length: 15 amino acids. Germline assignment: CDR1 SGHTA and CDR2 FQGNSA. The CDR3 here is CASSPRTSRAETQYF. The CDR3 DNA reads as TGTGCCAGCAGCCCCAGGACTAGTCGGGCGGAGACCCAGTACTTC.

The CDR3 DNA follows: TGTGCCAGCCGTCGACAGGGGGTCCTAAGCTCCTACGAGCAGTACTTC. It translates to CASRRQGVLSSYEQYF. This sequence joins TRBV28 and TRBJ2-7; the match to TRBD1 covers 9 bases. The CDR3 spans 16 residues. V gave up 8 bases and J gave up 0 bases; unmatched junction bases: 11. Germline CDR1 is MDHEN and CDR2 is SYDVKM.

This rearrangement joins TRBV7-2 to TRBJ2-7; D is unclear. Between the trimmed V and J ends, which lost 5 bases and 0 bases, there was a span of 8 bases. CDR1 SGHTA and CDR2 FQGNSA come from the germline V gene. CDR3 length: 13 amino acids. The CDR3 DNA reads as TGTGCCAGCAGCCCGACTTACTCCTACGAGCAGTACTTC. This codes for CASSPTYSYEQYF. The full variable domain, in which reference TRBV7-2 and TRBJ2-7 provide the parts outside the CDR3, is GAGVSQSPSNKVTEKGKDVELRCDPISGHTALYWYRQSLGQGLEFLIYFQGNSAPDKSGLPSDRFSAERTGGSVSTLTIQRTQQEDSAVYLCASSPTYSYEQYFGPGTRLTVT.

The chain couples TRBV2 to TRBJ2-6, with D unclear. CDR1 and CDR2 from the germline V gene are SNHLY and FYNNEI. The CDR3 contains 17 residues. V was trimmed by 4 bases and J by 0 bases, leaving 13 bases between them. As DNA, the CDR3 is TGTGCCAGCAGTGTAGAGCAGGTATCCTCTGGGGCCAACGTCCTGACTTTC. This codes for CASSVEQVSSGANVLTF. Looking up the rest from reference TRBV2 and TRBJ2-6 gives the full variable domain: EPEVTQTPSHQVTQMGQEVILRCVPISNHLYFYWYRQILGQKVEFLVSFYNNEISEKSEIFDDQFSVERPDGSNFTLKIRSTKLEDSAMYFCASSVEQVSSGANVLTFGAGSRLTVL.

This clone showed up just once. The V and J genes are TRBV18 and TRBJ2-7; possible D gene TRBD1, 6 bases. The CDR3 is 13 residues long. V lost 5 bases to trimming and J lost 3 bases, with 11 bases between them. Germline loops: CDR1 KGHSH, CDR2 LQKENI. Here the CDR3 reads CASSTGQSYEQYF. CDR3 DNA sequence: TGTGCCAGCTCAACCGGACAGAGCTACGAGCAGTACTTC.

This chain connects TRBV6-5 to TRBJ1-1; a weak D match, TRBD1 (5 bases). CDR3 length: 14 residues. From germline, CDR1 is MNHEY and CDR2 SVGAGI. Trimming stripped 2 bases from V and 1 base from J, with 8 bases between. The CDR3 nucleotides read TGTGCCAGCAGTTACCCAGGGTCGAACACTGAAGCTTTCTTT. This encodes CASSYPGSNTEAFF.

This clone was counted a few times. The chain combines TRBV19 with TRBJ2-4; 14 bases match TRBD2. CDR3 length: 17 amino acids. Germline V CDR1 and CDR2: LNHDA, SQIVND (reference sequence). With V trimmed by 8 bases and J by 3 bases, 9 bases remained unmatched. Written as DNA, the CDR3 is TGTGCCAGTGCCCTTCCGGGACTAGCGGGAGTCAAAAACATTCAGTACTTC. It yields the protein CASALPGLAGVKNIQYF. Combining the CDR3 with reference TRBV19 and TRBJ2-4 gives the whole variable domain DGGITQSPKYLFRKEGQNVTLSCEQNLNHDAMYWYRQDPGQGLRLIYYSQIVNDFQKGDIAEGYSVSREKKESFPLTVTSAQKNPTAFYLCASALPGLAGVKNIQYFGAGTRLSVL.

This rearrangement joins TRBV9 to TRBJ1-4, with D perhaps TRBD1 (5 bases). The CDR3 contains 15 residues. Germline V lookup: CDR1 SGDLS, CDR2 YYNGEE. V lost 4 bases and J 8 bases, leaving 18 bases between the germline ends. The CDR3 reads CASSLGGGVREKLFF. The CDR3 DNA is TGTGCCAGCAGCTTAGGAGGAGGGGTTCGGGAAAAACTGTTTTTT. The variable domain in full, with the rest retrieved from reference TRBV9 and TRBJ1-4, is DSGVTQTPKHLITATGQRVTLRCSPRSGDLSVYWYQQSLDQGLQFLIQYYNGEERAKGNILERFSAQQFPDLHSELNLSSLELGDSALYFCASSLGGGVREKLFFGSGTQLSVL.

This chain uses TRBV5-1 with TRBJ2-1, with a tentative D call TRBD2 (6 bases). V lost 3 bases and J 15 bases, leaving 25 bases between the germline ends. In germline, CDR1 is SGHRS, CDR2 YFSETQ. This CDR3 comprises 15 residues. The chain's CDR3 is CASSWEVEQGLRPFF. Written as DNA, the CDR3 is TGCGCCAGCAGCTGGGAGGTTGAGCAGGGTCTTCGGCCGTTCTTC.

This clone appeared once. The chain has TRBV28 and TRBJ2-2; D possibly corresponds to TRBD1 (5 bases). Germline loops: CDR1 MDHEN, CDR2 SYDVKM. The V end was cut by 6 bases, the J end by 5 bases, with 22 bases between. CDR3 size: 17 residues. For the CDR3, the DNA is TGTGCCAGCAGACTGCCCCCTGGGCAGGGCAATACCGGGGAGCTGTTTTTT. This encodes CASRLPPGQGNTGELFF.

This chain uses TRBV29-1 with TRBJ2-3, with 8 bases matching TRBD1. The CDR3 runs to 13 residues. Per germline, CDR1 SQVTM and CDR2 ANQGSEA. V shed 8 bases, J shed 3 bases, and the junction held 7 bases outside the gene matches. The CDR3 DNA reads TGCAGCTTCTACAGGGGGTCAACAGATACGCAGTATTTT. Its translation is CSFYRGSTDTQYF.

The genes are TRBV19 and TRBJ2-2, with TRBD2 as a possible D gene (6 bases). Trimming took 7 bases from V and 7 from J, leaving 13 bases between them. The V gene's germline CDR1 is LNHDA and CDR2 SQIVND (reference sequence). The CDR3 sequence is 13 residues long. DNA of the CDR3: TGTGCCAGTAAACAACTAGCCGTCGGGGAGCTGTTTTTT. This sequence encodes CASKQLAVGELFF. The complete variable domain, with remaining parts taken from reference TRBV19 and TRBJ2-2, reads DGGITQSPKYLFRKEGQNVTLSCEQNLNHDAMYWYRQDPGQGLRLIYYSQIVNDFQKGDIAEGYSVSREKKESFPLTVTSAQKNPTAFYLCASKQLAVGELFFGEGSRLTVL.

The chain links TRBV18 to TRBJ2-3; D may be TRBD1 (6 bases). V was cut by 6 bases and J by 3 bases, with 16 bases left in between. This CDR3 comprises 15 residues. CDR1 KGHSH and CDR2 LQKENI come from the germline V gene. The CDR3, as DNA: TGTGCCAGCTCTCAACAACAGGGTGAAACAGATACGCAGTATTTT. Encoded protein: CASSQQQGETDTQYF. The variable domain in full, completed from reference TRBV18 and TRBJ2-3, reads NAGVMQNPRHLVRRRGQEARLRCSPMKGHSHVYWYRQLPEEGLKFMVYLQKENIIDESGMPKERFSAEFPKEGPSILRIQQVVRGDSAAYFCASSQQQGETDTQYFGPGTRLTVL.

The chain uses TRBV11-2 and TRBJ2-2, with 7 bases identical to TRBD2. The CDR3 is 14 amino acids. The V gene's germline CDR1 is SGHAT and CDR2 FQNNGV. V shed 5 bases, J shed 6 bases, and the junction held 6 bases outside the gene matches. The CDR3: CASSLGGGAGELFF. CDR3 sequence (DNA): TGTGCCAGCAGCCTTGGGGGAGGGGCCGGGGAGCTGTTTTTT.

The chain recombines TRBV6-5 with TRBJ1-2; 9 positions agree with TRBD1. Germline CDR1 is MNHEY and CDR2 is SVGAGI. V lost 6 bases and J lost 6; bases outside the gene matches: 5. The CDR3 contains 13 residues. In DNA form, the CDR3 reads TGTGCCAGCAGCGACTGGACAGGGGATGGCTACACCTTC. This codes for CASSDWTGDGYTF.

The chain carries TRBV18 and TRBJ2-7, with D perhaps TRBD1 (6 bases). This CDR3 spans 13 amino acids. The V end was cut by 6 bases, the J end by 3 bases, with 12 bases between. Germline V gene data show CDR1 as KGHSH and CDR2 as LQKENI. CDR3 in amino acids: CASSRRGDYEQYF. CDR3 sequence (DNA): TGTGCCAGCTCGCGCAGGGGCGACTACGAGCAGTACTTC.